These T cell receptor beta chains were read from a single sample in a study of blood T cell repertoires in COVID-19. The assay was immunoSEQ multiplex PCR, and TCRdb's table has in-frame clones only and misses some. Altogether some 160,000 clones are present, around nine tenths being singletons, with the ten largest covering roughly 1.9%. Sequencing was done on a sample of peripheral blood. The receptors were gathered from a middle-aged man who had recovered from COVID-19. CDR3s include the opening cysteine and the closing phenylalanine or tryptophan. The order of the fields is clone size, V gene, D gene, J gene, CDR3 DNA, CDR3 protein. The D gene is left open where the match is weak. Clone size is not always given. Where it is, it says once, few, many or a class for expanded clones.

clone_size: .
v_call: TRBV21-1
d_call: .
j_call: TRBJ1-6
cdr3_nt: TGTGCCAGCAGCAAAGGGGGCCTGGCGCCCCTCCACTTT
cdr3_aa: CASSKGGLAPLHF

clone_size: .
v_call: TRBV5-1
d_call: TRBD1
j_call: TRBJ1-1
cdr3_nt: TGCGCCAGCAGCGTAGGGACAGGGGGTTTGAACACTGAAGCTTTCTTT
cdr3_aa: CASSVGTGGLNTEAFF

clone_size: .
v_call: TRBV24-1
d_call: .
j_call: TRBJ2-3
cdr3_nt: TGTGCCACCGAGCGGTACGGGGGTCCGGGAGATACGCAGTATTTT
cdr3_aa: CATERYGGPGDTQYF

clone_size: .
v_call: TRBV2
d_call: .
j_call: TRBJ2-2
cdr3_nt: TGTGCCAGCAGTGGGATAGCGACGAACACCGGGGAGCTGTTTTTT
cdr3_aa: CASSGIATNTGELFF

clone_size: once
v_call: TRBV7-2
d_call: TRBD2
j_call: TRBJ2-1
cdr3_nt: TGTGCCAGCGCGGGAGCCACCTACAATGAGCAGTTCTTC
cdr3_aa: CASAGATYNEQFF

clone_size: .
v_call: TRBV9
d_call: TRBD2
j_call: TRBJ2-1
cdr3_nt: TGTGCCAGCAGCTGGGCGAGGGGACGGGAGGGCCTCAATGAGCAGTTCTTC
cdr3_aa: CASSWARGREGLNEQFF

clone_size: .
v_call: TRBV19
d_call: TRBD1
j_call: TRBJ2-1
cdr3_nt: TGTGCCAGTAGAGAGACAGGGGACGATGAGCAGTTCTTC
cdr3_aa: CASRETGDDEQFF

clone_size: .
v_call: TRBV15
d_call: TRBD1
j_call: TRBJ1-2
cdr3_nt: TGTGCCACCAGCAGAGTCAGAGAGGGGGCGTCGTTTAACTATGGCTACACCTTC
cdr3_aa: CATSRVREGASFNYGYTF

clone_size: .
v_call: TRBV6-5
d_call: .
j_call: TRBJ2-1
cdr3_nt: TGTGCCAGCAGTTACTTGCTCGGTTACAATGAGCAGTTCTTC
cdr3_aa: CASSYLLGYNEQFF

clone_size: .
v_call: TRBV19
d_call: TRBD2
j_call: TRBJ2-1
cdr3_nt: TGTGCCAGTAGTATTCTAGCGGGAGGATCCAATGAGCAGTTCTTC
cdr3_aa: CASSILAGGSNEQFF

clone_size: .
v_call: TRBV5-4
d_call: TRBD1
j_call: TRBJ2-7
cdr3_nt: TGTGCCAGCAGCATTACCGGGACAGGGAACGGCGAGCAGTACTTC
cdr3_aa: CASSITGTGNGEQYF

clone_size: .
v_call: TRBV7-2
d_call: TRBD1
j_call: TRBJ1-4
cdr3_nt: TGTGCCAGCAGCCCGGACAGGGGAGGGAAAAAACTGTTTTTT
cdr3_aa: CASSPDRGGKKLFF

clone_size: .
v_call: TRBV7-9
d_call: .
j_call: TRBJ1-1
cdr3_nt: TGTGCCAGCAGCTCCCCCCCGGGAGCCACTGAAGCTTTCTTT
cdr3_aa: CASSSPPGATEAFF

clone_size: .
v_call: TRBV5-1
d_call: .
j_call: TRBJ2-2
cdr3_nt: TGCGCCAGCAGCTTGGCCGGGACAAACTTGAACACCGGGGAGCTGTTTTTT
cdr3_aa: CASSLAGTNLNTGELFF

clone_size: .
v_call: TRBV20-1
d_call: .
j_call: TRBJ2-1
cdr3_nt: TGCAGTGCTAGTCTCGGGAACCGGCTGAATGAGCAGTTCTTC
cdr3_aa: CSASLGNRLNEQFF

clone_size: .
v_call: TRBV5-5
d_call: TRBD1
j_call: TRBJ1-5
cdr3_nt: TGTGCCAGCAGCCCCTTATTGGATCAGGGGGATCAGCCCCAGCATTTT
cdr3_aa: CASSPLLDQGDQPQHF

clone_size: .
v_call: TRBV10-2
d_call: .
j_call: TRBJ1-5
cdr3_nt: TGCGCCAGCAGGGGGACGGGGGTTAATCAGCCCCAGCATTTT
cdr3_aa: CASRGTGVNQPQHF

clone_size: .
v_call: TRBV27
d_call: .
j_call: TRBJ2-2
cdr3_nt: TGTGCCAGCAGTCCGTGGGGGCAAATCGGGGAGCTGTTTTTT
cdr3_aa: CASSPWGQIGELFF

clone_size: .
v_call: TRBV6-6
d_call: TRBD1
j_call: TRBJ1-4
cdr3_nt: TGTGCCAGCAGTCCCGGGACAGGGGCTGAAAAACTGTTTTTT
cdr3_aa: CASSPGTGAEKLFF

clone_size: few
v_call: TRBV7-8
d_call: TRBD1
j_call: TRBJ2-7
cdr3_nt: TGTGCCAGCAGCTCCCCAGACAGGGTTATTACCTACGAGCAGTACTTC
cdr3_aa: CASSSPDRVITYEQYF

clone_size: .
v_call: TRBV6-5
d_call: TRBD1
j_call: TRBJ1-1
cdr3_nt: TGTGCCAGTACGACAGGGGACATGAACACTGAAGCTTTCTTT
cdr3_aa: CASTTGDMNTEAFF

clone_size: .
v_call: TRBV12-3/TRBV12-4
d_call: .
j_call: TRBJ1-3
cdr3_nt: TGTGCCAGCAGTAGGGGGGGTGGCGGCACCATATATTTT
cdr3_aa: CASSRGGGGTIYF

clone_size: .
v_call: TRBV6-5
d_call: .
j_call: TRBJ2-2
cdr3_nt: TGTGCCAGCGACTGGAACACCGGGGAGCTGTTTTTT
cdr3_aa: CASDWNTGELFF

clone_size: .
v_call: TRBV28
d_call: TRBD2
j_call: TRBJ2-5
cdr3_nt: TGTGCCAGCAGCCCTCGACTAGCGGGGGCACTTCGGACCCAGTACTTC
cdr3_aa: CASSPRLAGALRTQYF

clone_size: .
v_call: TRBV20-1
d_call: .
j_call: TRBJ1-1
cdr3_nt: TGCAGTGCTTTAGAGAACACTGAAGCTTTCTTT
cdr3_aa: CSALENTEAFF

clone_size: .
v_call: TRBV21-1
d_call: .
j_call: TRBJ1-3
cdr3_nt: TGTGCCAGCAGCAGCCTTTCTTTAGTCTCTGGAAACACCATATATTTT
cdr3_aa: CASSSLSLVSGNTIYF

clone_size: .
v_call: TRBV9
d_call: TRBD1
j_call: TRBJ2-1
cdr3_nt: TGTGCCAGCAGCGTAGCACCCGGGACAGGACTTAGCTCCTACAATGAGCAGTTCTTC
cdr3_aa: CASSVAPGTGLSSYNEQFF

clone_size: .
v_call: TRBV7-9
d_call: .
j_call: TRBJ2-2
cdr3_nt: TGTGCCAGCAGCTTAGGGCAATACACCGGGGAGCTGTTTTTT
cdr3_aa: CASSLGQYTGELFF

clone_size: .
v_call: TRBV2
d_call: TRBD1
j_call: TRBJ1-3
cdr3_nt: TGTGCCAGCAGTGACCTTAGGACAGGTCCCTCTGGAAACACCATATATTTT
cdr3_aa: CASSDLRTGPSGNTIYF

clone_size: .
v_call: TRBV6-7
d_call: .
j_call: TRBJ1-6
cdr3_nt: TGTGCCAGCAGCCCCGGGATCGTCAATTCACCCCTCCACTTT
cdr3_aa: CASSPGIVNSPLHF

clone_size: .
v_call: TRBV5-1
d_call: .
j_call: TRBJ1-1
cdr3_nt: TGCGCCAGCAGCCCAGGGGTACGGAACACTGAAGCTTTCTTT
cdr3_aa: CASSPGVRNTEAFF

clone_size: .
v_call: TRBV5-5
d_call: .
j_call: TRBJ1-2
cdr3_nt: TGTGCCAGCAGCTTGTACGGGGGCTATGGCTACACCTTC
cdr3_aa: CASSLYGGYGYTF

clone_size: .
v_call: TRBV6-5
d_call: .
j_call: TRBJ2-5
cdr3_nt: TGTGCCAGCAGTTACTCGGGCAGGGTAGAGACCCAGTACTTC
cdr3_aa: CASSYSGRVETQYF

clone_size: .
v_call: TRBV5-1
d_call: TRBD1
j_call: TRBJ2-5
cdr3_nt: TGCGCCAGCAGCTTGGGGGACAGGCAAGAGACCCAGTACTTC
cdr3_aa: CASSLGDRQETQYF

clone_size: .
v_call: TRBV28
d_call: TRBD1
j_call: TRBJ2-5
cdr3_nt: TGTGCCAGCAGTCCGACGACAGGGGGAGGGAAGACCCAGTACTTC
cdr3_aa: CASSPTTGGGKTQYF

clone_size: .
v_call: TRBV19
d_call: .
j_call: TRBJ1-3
cdr3_nt: TGTGCCAGTATTGAAGGGGCCGGGTCTGGAAACACCATATATTTT
cdr3_aa: CASIEGAGSGNTIYF

clone_size: once
v_call: TRBV7-2
d_call: TRBD1
j_call: TRBJ2-3
cdr3_nt: TGTGCCAGCAGATCTGACAGGGGAAAGACAGATACGCAGTATTTT
cdr3_aa: CASRSDRGKTDTQYF

clone_size: .
v_call: TRBV10-3
d_call: TRBD2
j_call: TRBJ2-7
cdr3_nt: TGTGCCATCAGTGAGTCAGCGCGGGAGTACGAGCAGTACTTC
cdr3_aa: CAISESAREYEQYF

clone_size: .
v_call: TRBV7-5
d_call: .
j_call: TRBJ2-7
cdr3_nt: TGTGCCAGAAGCTTAGGGGTAGCGGGAGTCCACGAGCAGTACTTC
cdr3_aa: CARSLGVAGVHEQYF

clone_size: few
v_call: TRBV5-1
d_call: .
j_call: TRBJ1-2
cdr3_nt: TGCGCCAGCAGCTTGGGCAGGGCCTATGGCTACACCTTC
cdr3_aa: CASSLGRAYGYTF

clone_size: .
v_call: TRBV6-4
d_call: TRBD1
j_call: TRBJ2-3
cdr3_nt: TGTGCCAGCAGTGACGGGACAGGGGACACAGATACGCAGTATTTT
cdr3_aa: CASSDGTGDTDTQYF